The sequence of this T cell receptor beta chain was determined in a study of patients and donors after allogeneic stem cell transplantation. TCRdb independently ran MiXCR on the RT-PCR reads; one entry per CDR3 protein. The table has 920,000 or so distinct CDR3 sequences, about a sixth seen once. The sample taken for sequencing was blood, either unsorted or a sorted T cell fraction (not recorded which). The sequence came from a human donor who was either an allogeneic HSCT recipient or a stem cell or donor lymphocyte infusion donor (not recorded which). It is not recorded whose cells these are; they may come from a transplant donor.

For the CDR3, the DNA is TGCGCCAGCAGCCTCGGACGGAGCCTAATTGATACGCAGTATTTT. It encodes CASSLGRSLIDTQYF. J is TRBJ2-3 and V is TRBV5-1; D uncertain. V gave up 4 bases and J gave up 6 bases, with 18 bases separating them. The CDR3 has 15 residues. The germline V gene has CDR1 SGHRS and CDR2 YFSETQ.